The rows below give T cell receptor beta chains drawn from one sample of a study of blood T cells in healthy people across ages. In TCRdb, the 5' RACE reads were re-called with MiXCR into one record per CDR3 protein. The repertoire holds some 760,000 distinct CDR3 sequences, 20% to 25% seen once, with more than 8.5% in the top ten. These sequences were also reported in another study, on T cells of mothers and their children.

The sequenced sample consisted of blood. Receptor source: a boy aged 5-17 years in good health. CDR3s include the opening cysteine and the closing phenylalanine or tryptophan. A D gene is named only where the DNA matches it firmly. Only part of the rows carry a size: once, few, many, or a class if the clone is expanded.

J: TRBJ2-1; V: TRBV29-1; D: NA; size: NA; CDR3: CSVDEGSSYNEQFF; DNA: TGCAGCGTGGATGAGGGGAGCTCCTACAATGAGCAGTTCTTC
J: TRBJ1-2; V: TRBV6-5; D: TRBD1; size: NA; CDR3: CASSYSGQGTGGYTF; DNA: TGTGCCAGCAGTTACTCCGGACAGGGGACGGGTGGCTACACCTTC
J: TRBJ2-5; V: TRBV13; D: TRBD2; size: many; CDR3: CASSLTSGVETQYF; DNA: TGTGCCAGCAGCCTGACTAGCGGGGTAGAGACCCAGTACTTC
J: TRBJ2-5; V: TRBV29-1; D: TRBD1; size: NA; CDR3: CSVDGQGPETQYF; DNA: TGCAGCGTTGACGGACAGGGCCCCGAGACCCAGTACTTC
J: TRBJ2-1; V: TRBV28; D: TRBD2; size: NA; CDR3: CASSLASGEYNEQFF; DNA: TGTGCCAGCAGTTTGGCTAGCGGGGAATACAATGAGCAGTTCTTC
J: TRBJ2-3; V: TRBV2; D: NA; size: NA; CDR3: CASRQESTDTQYF; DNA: TGTGCCAGCAGACAGGAGTCCACAGATACGCAGTATTTT
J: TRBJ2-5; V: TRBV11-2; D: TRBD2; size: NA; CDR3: CASSLVVTSAYQETQYF; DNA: TGTGCCAGCAGCTTAGTTGTAACTAGCGCGTACCAAGAGACCCAGTACTTC
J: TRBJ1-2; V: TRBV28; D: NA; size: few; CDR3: CASSPRGADGYTF; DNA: TGTGCCAGCAGCCCCCGCGGTGCGGATGGCTACACCTTC
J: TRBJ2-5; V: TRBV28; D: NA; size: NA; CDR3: CASSLVGAKTQYF; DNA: TGTGCCAGCAGTTTGGTAGGGGCCAAGACCCAGTACTTC
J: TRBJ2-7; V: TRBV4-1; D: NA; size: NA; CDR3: CASSQGILYEQYF; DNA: TGCGCCAGCAGCCAAGGGATCCTCTACGAGCAGTACTTC
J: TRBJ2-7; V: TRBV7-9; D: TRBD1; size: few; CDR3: CASSPSPGQGAFEQYF; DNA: TGTGCCAGCAGCCCGAGCCCCGGGCAGGGGGCTTTCGAGCAGTACTTC
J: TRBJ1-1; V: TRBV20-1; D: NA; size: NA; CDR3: CSALTGFYGRGEAFF; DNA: TGCAGTGCCTTGACAGGCTTCTACGGAAGGGGTGAAGCTTTCTTT
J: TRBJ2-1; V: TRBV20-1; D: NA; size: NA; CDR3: CSAGRPQGIYNEQFF; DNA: TGCAGTGCTGGCAGGCCCCAGGGTATTTACAATGAGCAGTTCTTC
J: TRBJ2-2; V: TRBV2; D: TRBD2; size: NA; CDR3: CASSERSGGLAGELFF; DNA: TGTGCCAGCAGTGAAAGGAGCGGGGGACTCGCCGGGGAGCTGTTTTTT
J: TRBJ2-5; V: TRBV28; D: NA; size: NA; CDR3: CASHLAAGGQETQYF; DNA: TGTGCCAGCCACCTCGCCGCAGGTGGGCAAGAGACCCAGTACTTC
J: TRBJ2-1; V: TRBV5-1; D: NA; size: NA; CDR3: CASSPGLMTNEQFF; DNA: TGCGCCAGCAGCCCAGGACTCATGACCAATGAGCAGTTCTTC
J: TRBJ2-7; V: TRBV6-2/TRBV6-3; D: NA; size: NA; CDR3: CASRHDGIYEQYF; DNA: TGTGCCAGCAGGCATGACGGAATCTACGAGCAGTACTTC
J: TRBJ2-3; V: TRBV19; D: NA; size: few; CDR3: CASSINPHTPTDTQYF; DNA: TGTGCCAGTAGTATCAACCCACACACGCCCACAGATACGCAGTATTTT
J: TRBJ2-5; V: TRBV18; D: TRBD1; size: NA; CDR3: CASSPDRGQEPYF; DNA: TGTGCCAGCTCACCAGACAGGGGGCAAGAGCCGTACTTC
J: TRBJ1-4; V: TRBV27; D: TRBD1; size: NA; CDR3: CASRPTGSNEKLFF; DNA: TGTGCCAGCAGACCGACAGGGTCGAATGAAAAACTGTTTTTT
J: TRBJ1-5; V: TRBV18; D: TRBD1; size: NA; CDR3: CASSPGQGDQPRHF; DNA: TGTGCCAGCTCACCCGGACAGGGGGATCAGCCCCGGCATTTT
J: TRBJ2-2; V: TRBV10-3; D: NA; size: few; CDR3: CAILTEGGRNTGELFF; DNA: TGTGCCATCTTGACCGAGGGGGGGAGGAACACCGGGGAGCTGTTTTTT
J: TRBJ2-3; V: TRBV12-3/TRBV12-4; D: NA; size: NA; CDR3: CASVLGRASTDAQYF; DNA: TGTGCCAGCGTGTTGGGCAGGGCAAGCACAGATGCGCAGTATTTT
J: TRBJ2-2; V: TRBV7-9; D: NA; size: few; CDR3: CASSSDLGELFF; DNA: TGTGCCAGCAGCTCAGACCTCGGGGAGCTGTTTTTT
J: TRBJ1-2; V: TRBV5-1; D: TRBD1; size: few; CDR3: CASSLDGTGVIYGYTF; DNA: TGCGCCAGCAGCTTGGACGGGACAGGGGTTATCTATGGCTACACCTTC
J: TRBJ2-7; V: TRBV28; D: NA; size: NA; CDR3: CASSAWYQGNEQYF; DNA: TGTGCCAGCAGTGCCTGGTACCAGGGTAACGAGCAGTACTTC
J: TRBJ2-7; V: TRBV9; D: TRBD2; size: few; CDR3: CASSVGASGGAYEQYF; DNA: TGTGCCAGCAGCGTAGGAGCTAGCGGGGGGGCCTACGAGCAGTACTTC
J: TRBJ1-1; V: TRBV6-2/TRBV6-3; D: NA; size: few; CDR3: CASSYSQGEAFF; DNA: TGTGCCAGCAGTTACTCGCAGGGTGAAGCTTTCTTT
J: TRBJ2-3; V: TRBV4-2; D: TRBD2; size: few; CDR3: CASRTRTSGSNTQYF; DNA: TGTGCCAGCAGGACACGGACTAGCGGGAGTAATACGCAGTATTTT
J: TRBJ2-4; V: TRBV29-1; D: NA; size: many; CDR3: CSVVTQGGNIQYF; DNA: TGCAGCGTTGTTACCCAGGGGGGGAACATTCAGTACTTC
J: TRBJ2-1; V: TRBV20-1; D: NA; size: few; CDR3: CSAETWDGYEQFF; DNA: TGCAGTGCTGAGACCTGGGACGGGTATGAGCAGTTCTTC
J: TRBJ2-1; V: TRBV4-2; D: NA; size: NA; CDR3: CASSQVLASEQFF; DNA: TGTGCCAGCAGCCAAGTACTAGCTAGCGAGCAGTTCTTC
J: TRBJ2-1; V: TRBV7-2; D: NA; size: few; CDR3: CASRGRVSNEQFF; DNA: TGTGCCAGCCGGGGGCGGGTATCCAATGAGCAGTTCTTC
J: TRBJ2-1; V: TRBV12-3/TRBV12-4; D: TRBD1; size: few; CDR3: CASSLPGQGHNEQFF; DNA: TGTGCCAGCAGCCTGCCGGGACAGGGGCACAATGAGCAGTTCTTC
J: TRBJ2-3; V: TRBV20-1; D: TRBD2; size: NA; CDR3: CSALGGRGGFTDTQYF; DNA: TGCAGTGCACTTGGAGGTCGCGGGGGATTCACAGATACGCAGTATTTT
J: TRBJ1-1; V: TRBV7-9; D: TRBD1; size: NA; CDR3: CASSLTGIAFF; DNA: TGTGCCAGCAGCTTGACAGGGATAGCTTTCTTT
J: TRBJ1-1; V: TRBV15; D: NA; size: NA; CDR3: CATSRARRAFF; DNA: TGTGCCACCAGCAGAGCGCGCAGGGCTTTCTTT
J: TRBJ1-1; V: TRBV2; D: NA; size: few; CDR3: CASTIQVTEASF; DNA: TGTGCCAGCACTATCCAGGTCACTGAAGCTTCCTTT
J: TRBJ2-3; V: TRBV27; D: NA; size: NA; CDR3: CASSLWSGGTDTQYF; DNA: TGTGCCAGCAGTTTGTGGAGCGGTGGCACAGATACGCAGTATTTT
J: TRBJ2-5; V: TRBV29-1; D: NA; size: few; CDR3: CSVGGRLQETQYF; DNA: TGCAGCGTTGGGGGACGGCTACAAGAGACCCAGTACTTC
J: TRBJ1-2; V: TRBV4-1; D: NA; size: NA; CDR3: CASSQDQGDWYGYTF; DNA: TGCGCCAGCAGCCAAGATCAAGGGGATTGGTATGGCTACACCTTC
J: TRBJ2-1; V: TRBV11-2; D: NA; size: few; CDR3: CASSLDGILSSYNEQFF; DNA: TGTGCCAGCAGCTTAGACGGCATATTGAGCTCCTACAATGAGCAGTTCTTC
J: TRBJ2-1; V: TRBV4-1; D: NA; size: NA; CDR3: CASSQVAGTYNEQFF; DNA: TGCGCCAGCAGCCAAGTGGCGGGAACCTACAATGAGCAGTTCTTC
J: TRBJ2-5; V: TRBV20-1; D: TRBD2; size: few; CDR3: CSARASGGPQETQYF; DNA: TGCAGTGCTAGGGCTAGCGGGGGCCCCCAAGAGACCCAGTACTTC
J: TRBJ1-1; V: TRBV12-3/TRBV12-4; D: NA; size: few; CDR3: CASSLLGGGMAFF; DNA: TGTGCCAGCAGTTTACTGGGTGGGGGGATGGCTTTCTTT
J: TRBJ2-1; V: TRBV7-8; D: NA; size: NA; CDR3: CASSLVYSEQFF; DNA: TGTGCCAGCAGCTTAGTGTACAGTGAGCAGTTCTTC
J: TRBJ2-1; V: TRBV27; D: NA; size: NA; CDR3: CASRALDRYNEQFF; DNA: TGTGCCAGCAGGGCACTTGACAGATACAATGAGCAGTTCTTC
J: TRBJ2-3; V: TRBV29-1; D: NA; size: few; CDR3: CSTWGDSTDTQYF; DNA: TGCAGCACCTGGGGGGACTCCACAGATACGCAGTATTTT
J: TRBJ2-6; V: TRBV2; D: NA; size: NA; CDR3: CASSPTGRAGANVLTF; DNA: TGTGCCAGCAGTCCGACAGGGAGGGCTGGGGCCAACGTCCTGACTTTC